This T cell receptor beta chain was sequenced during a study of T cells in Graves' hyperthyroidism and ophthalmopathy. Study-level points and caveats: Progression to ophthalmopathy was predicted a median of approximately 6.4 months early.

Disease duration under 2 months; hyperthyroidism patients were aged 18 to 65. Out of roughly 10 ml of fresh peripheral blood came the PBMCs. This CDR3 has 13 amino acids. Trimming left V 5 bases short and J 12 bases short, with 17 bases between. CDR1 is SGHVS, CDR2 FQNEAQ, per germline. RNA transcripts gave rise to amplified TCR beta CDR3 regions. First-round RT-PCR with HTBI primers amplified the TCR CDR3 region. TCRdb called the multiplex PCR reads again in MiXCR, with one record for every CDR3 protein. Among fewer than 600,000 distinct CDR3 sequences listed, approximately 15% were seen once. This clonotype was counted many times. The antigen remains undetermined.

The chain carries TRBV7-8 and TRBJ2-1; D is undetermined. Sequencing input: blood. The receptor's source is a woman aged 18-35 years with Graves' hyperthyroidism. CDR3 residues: CASSPVTFSGQFF. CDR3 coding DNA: TGTGCCAGCAGCCCCGTGACTTTTTCTGGGCAGTTCTTC.